This entry concerns a single TCR beta chain. The data are from a study of blood T cell repertoires in COVID-19. Germline CDR1 reads LNHDA; CDR2 reads SQIVND (reference sequence). The CDR3 loop spans 15 amino acids. The V segment lost 4 bases and the J segment 8 bases; nucleotides outside the gene matches: 10. Original processing methods: Estimation of nucleated cell counts relied on the amplification of reference gene primers. Data came from immunoSEQ multiplex PCR; TCRdb stores just in-frame clones and leaves some out. V and J calls and clone size come straight from that table; D and trimming were deduced from the DNA. The sample includes a few hundred thousand clones, approximately 85% of them seen just once.

The chain is built from TRBV19 and TRBJ1-4; 7 nucleotides line up with TRBD1. The sample taken for sequencing was peripheral blood. The origin of this receptor is a woman aged 70-85 years with acute or convalescent COVID-19. CDR3 sequence reads: CASSTRTGSREKLFF. CDR3 sequence (DNA): TGTGCCAGTAGTACTCGGACAGGTTCGAGGGAAAAACTGTTTTTT.